Each of the 13 T cell receptor beta chains below was sequenced from the same sample in a study of shared clonotypes between healthy human individuals. Some clones are missing from TCRdb's copy, which holds only in-frame ones; the method was immunoSEQ multiplex PCR. Among over a million clones listed, roughly 95% were seen once. Sequenced input: naive CD4+ T cells sorted from blood. Subset in this sample: CD45RA+ positively selected. Receptors were obtained from a young man in good health.

The chain carries TRBV5-5 and TRBJ2-1; the D is unclear. Germline loops: CDR1 SGHKS, CDR2 YYEKEE (reference sequence). This CDR3 region has 13 residues. The V gene lost 0 bases and the J gene lost 4 bases, with 5 bases spanning the gap. Here the CDR3 DNA reads TGTGCCAGCAGCTTGGCTTATTACAATGAGCAGTTCTTC. Its translation: CASSLAYYNEQFF.

The count of this clone is one. The V gene is TRBV4-3, the J gene TRBJ2-2; 7 nucleotides line up with TRBD2. This CDR3 is 15 amino acids long. Trimming at V came to 0 bases and at J to 7 bases, leaving 5 bases not matched to a gene. CDR1 and CDR2 (germline): LGHNA, YSLEER. The CDR3, as DNA: TGCGCCAGCAGCCAAGATCGGGAGGTCGACGGGGAGCTGTTTTTT. It translates to CASSQDREVDGELFF.

The rearrangement links TRBV7-9 to TRBJ1-5, with a possible D match to TRBD1 (6 bases). Trimming left V 5 bases short and J 7 bases short, with 9 bases between. This CDR3 region has 12 residues. Germline values: CDR1 SEHNR, CDR2 FQNEAQ (reference sequence). The CDR3 here is CASSLQGQPQHF. The CDR3 DNA is TGTGCCAGCAGCCTCCAGGGGCAGCCCCAGCATTTT.

A word on this clone: Other DNA sequences in the same sample also yield this CDR3. The V call is TRBV5-1, the J call TRBJ1-2; a weak D match, TRBD1 (5 bases). CDR1 and CDR2 from the germline V gene are SGHRS and YFSETQ. V gave up 0 bases and J gave up 2 bases, with 8 bases separating them. This CDR3 is built from 14 residues. CDR3 sequence: CASSLGAGNYGYTF. The CDR3 DNA is TGCGCCAGCAGCTTGGGGGCAGGGAACTATGGCTACACCTTC. Full variable domain (remainder filled in from reference TRBV5-1 and TRBJ1-2): KAGVTQTPRYLIKTRGQQVTLSCSPISGHRSVSWYQQTPGQGLQFLFEYFSETQRNKGNFPGRFSGRQFSNSRSEMNVSTLELGDSALYLCASSLGAGNYGYTFGSGTRLTVV.

The gene calls are TRBV19 and TRBJ1-5; weak D call: TRBD1 (6 bases). The CDR3 loop spans 16 amino acids. CDR1 LNHDA and CDR2 SQIVND come from the germline V gene (reference sequence). The V end was cut by 0 bases, the J end by 9 bases, with 18 bases between. The CDR3 here is CASSIETVAGVAPQHF. CDR3 in DNA: TGTGCCAGTAGTATAGAGACAGTGGCAGGGGTTGCGCCCCAGCATTTT.

This chain links TRBV27 with TRBJ1-4; no clear D gene. This CDR3 is built from 12 residues. Per germline, CDR1 MNHEY and CDR2 SMNVEV (reference sequence). Trimming removed 3 bases from V and 7 bases from J, with 6 bases in between. CDR3 nucleotides: TGTGCCAGCAGTTTTGTTGGTGAAAAACTGTTTTTT. It translates to CASSFVGEKLFF.

This clone was seen just once. V is TRBV11-2 and J is TRBJ2-4; TRBD2 matches at 10 bases. Germline V CDR1 and CDR2: SGHAT, FQNNGV. This CDR3 has 18 amino acids. J lost 1 base, V lost 1 base, and 7 bases had no gene match. The CDR3 loop is CASSLASGRTPAKNIQYF. The CDR3 nucleotides are TGTGCCAGCAGCTTAGCTAGCGGGAGAACGCCGGCCAAAAACATTCAGTACTTC.

The chain employs TRBV7-3 and TRBJ1-2; D ambiguous. V gave up 5 bases and J gave up 4 bases, with 20 bases separating them. This CDR3 contains 16 residues. Germline V gene sequence: CDR1 SGHTA, CDR2 FQGTGA. The CDR3 bases are TGTGCCAGCAGCCCAACCCCAGGAAGATTCCGCTATGGCTACACCTTC. Translated: CASSPTPGRFRYGYTF. Combining the CDR3 with reference TRBV7-3 and TRBJ1-2 gives the whole variable domain GAGVSQTPSNKVTEKGKYVELRCDPISGHTALYWYRQSLGQGPEFLIYFQGTGAADDSGLPNDRFFAVRPEGSVSTLKIQRTERGDSAVYLCASSPTPGRFRYGYTFGSGTRLTVV.

V usage is TRBV29-1 and J usage is TRBJ1-2; TRBD1 might be the D (5 bases). Looked up from germline, CDR1 is SQVTM and CDR2 is ANQGSEA. The CDR3 length is 14 residues. Trimming took off 5 bases at V and 2 bases at J, with 15 bases between the two ends. CDR3 loop: CSVSGLGQNYGYTF. The DNA of the CDR3 is TGCAGCGTTAGTGGCTTGGGGCAGAACTATGGCTACACCTTC.

This chain joins TRBV7-2 and TRBJ2-1, with 7 bases aligning to TRBD2. Germline lookup yields CDR1 SGHTA and CDR2 FQGNSA. With 4 bases clipped from V and 1 base from J, the junction kept 4 bases outside the gene matches. The CDR3 has 15 residues. The CDR3 sequence: CASSSFGGSYNEQFF. Written as DNA, the CDR3 is TGTGCCAGCAGCTCCTTCGGGGGGTCCTACAATGAGCAGTTCTTC.

The V and J genes are TRBV18 and TRBJ1-1; no firm D call. Trimming took off 3 bases at V and 1 base at J, with 12 bases between the two ends. CDR3 length: 15 residues. Germline V lookup: CDR1 KGHSH, CDR2 LQKENI. The CDR3 DNA sequence: TGTGCCAGCTCACCGGTTTGGAGTTCGAACACTGAAGCTTTCTTT. Translated: CASSPVWSSNTEAFF.

The genes are TRBV18 and TRBJ2-5; 11 bases line up with TRBD1. The J segment lost 4 bases and the V segment lost 6 bases, leaving 7 bases of the junction unmatched. CDR3 length equals 15 residues. The germline V gene has CDR1 KGHSH and CDR2 LQKENI. CDR3 sequence: CASSKGQGDGETQYF. As DNA, the CDR3 is TGTGCCAGCTCTAAGGGACAGGGGGATGGAGAGACCCAGTACTTC.

The genes are TRBV11-2 and TRBJ2-3; 8 nucleotides align to TRBD1. V dropped 8 bases and J dropped 1; count of bases not matched to a gene: 8. The germline CDR1 and CDR2 sequences are SGHAT and FQNNGV. The CDR3 runs 15 residues. CDR3 nucleotide sequence: TGTGCCAGCGGGCCGACAGGGGATCGCACAGATACGCAGTATTTT. Translated: CASGPTGDRTDTQYF.